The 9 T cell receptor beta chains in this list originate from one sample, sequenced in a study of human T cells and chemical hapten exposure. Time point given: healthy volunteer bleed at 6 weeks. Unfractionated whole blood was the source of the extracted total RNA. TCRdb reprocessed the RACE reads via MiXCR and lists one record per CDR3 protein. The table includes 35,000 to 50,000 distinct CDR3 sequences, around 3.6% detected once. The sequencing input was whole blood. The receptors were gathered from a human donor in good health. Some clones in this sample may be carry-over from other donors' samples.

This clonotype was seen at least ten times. CDR3 sequence (DNA): TGTGCCAGCAGTTTAGGGTGGGGATCTTCCAATCAGCCCCAGCATTTT. Its protein is CASSLGWGSSNQPQHF. The chain combines TRBV28 with TRBJ1-5, with no clear D. V lost 2 bases to trimming and J lost 3 bases, with 14 bases between them. CDR1 and CDR2 from the germline V gene are MDHEN and SYDVKM. The CDR3 covers 16 residues.

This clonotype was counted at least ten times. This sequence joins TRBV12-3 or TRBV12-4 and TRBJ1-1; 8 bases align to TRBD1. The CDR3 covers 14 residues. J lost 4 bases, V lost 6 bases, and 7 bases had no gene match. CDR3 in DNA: TGTGCCAGCAGCGCAACCACAGGGGGCACTGAAGCTTTCTTT. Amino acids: CASSATTGGTEAFF.

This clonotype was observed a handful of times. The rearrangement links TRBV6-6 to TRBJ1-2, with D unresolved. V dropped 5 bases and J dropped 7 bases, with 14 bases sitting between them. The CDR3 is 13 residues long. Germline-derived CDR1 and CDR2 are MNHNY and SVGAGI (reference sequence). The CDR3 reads CASSPSLEVGYTF. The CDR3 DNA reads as TGTGCCAGCAGTCCATCTTTAGAGGTTGGCTACACCTTC.

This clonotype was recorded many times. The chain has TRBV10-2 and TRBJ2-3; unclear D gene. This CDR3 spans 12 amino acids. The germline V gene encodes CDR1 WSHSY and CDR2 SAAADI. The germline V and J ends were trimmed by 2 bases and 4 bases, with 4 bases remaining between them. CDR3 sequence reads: CASSEQADTQYF. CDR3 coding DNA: TGCGCCAGCAGTGAGCAGGCAGATACGCAGTATTTT.

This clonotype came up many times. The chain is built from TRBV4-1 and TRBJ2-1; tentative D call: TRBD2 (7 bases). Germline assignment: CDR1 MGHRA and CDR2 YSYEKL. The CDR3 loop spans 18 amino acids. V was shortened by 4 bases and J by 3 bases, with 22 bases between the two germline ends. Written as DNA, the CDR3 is TGCGCCAGCAGCCTTCTCGCCCCGGGGGGCGGCATCTACAATGAGCAGTTCTTC. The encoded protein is CASSLLAPGGGIYNEQFF.

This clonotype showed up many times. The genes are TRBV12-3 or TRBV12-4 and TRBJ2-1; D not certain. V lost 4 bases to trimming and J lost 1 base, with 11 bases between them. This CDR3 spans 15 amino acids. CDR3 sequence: CASSYRLGSYNEQFF. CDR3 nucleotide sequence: TGTGCCAGCAGTTACCGTCTAGGTTCCTACAATGAGCAGTTCTTC.

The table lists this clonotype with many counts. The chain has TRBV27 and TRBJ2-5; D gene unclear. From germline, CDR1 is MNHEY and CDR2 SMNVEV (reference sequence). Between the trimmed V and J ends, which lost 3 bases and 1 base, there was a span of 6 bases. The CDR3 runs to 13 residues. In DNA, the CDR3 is TGTGCCAGCAGTTTCAGCATCCAAGAGACCCAGTACTTC. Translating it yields CASSFSIQETQYF.

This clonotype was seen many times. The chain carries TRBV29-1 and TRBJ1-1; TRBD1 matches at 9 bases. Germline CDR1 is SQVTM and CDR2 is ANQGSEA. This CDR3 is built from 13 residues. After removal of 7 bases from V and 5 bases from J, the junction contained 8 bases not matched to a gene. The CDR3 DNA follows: TGCAGCGCTCCGGACAGGGGAGGTACTGAAGCTTTCTTT. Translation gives CSAPDRGGTEAFF.

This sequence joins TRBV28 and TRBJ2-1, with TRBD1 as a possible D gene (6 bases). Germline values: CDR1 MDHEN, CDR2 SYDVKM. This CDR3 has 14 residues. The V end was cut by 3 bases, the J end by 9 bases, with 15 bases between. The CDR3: CASSLTGTYTEQFF. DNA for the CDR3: TGTGCCAGCAGTTTGACCGGGACATATACTGAGCAGTTCTTC.